These 15 T cell receptor beta chains came from one sample sequenced in a study of tumor and adjacent non-tumor tissue in lung cancer. The template was RNA from unsorted bulk tissue. This non-tumor lung sample came from over 3 cm beyond the tumor edge. A modified ARM-PCR protocol with three rounds of nested PCR amplified TCRbeta. TCRdb reprocessed the multiplex PCR reads with MiXCR, giving one entry per CDR3 protein. The sample has approximately 100,000 distinct CDR3 sequences, 50% to 70% seen once. The material sequenced was distant non-tumor lung tissue. Every receptor here comes from a young man with non-small cell lung cancer.

Concerning this clonotype: The junction does not match germline at one end; this may be a read error. The chain employs TRBV12-3 or TRBV12-4 and TRBJ1-6; D is unclear. This CDR3 region has 16 residues. CDR3 region: CASDQDPSSYNSPLHF. The CDR3 bases are TGTGCCAGCGACCAAGACCCAAGCTCCTATAATTCACCCCTCCATTTT.

This clonotype was seen repeatedly, ten times or more. The chain combines TRBV5-4 with TRBJ2-5, with TRBD1 matching 10 bases. V was pared by 3 bases and J by 4 bases, with 6 bases of the junction left unmatched. Germline V gene lookup returns CDR1 SGHNT and CDR2 YYREEE (reference sequence). The CDR3 spans 15 residues. The CDR3 sequence is CASSSRGQGPETQYF. CDR3 sequence (DNA): TGTGCCAGCAGCTCTCGGGGACAGGGGCCAGAGACCCAGTACTTC.

This clonotype was detected only a few times. This chain links TRBV5-1 with TRBJ1-1; D perhaps matches TRBD1 (5 bases). V lost 0 bases to trimming and J lost 5 bases, with 11 bases between them. The V gene's germline CDR1 is SGHRS and CDR2 YFSETQ. The CDR3 runs 14 residues. The chain's CDR3 is CASSLEWGGTEAFF. DNA for the CDR3: TGCGCCAGCAGCTTGGAATGGGGGGGTACTGAAGCTTTCTTT.

Only one count was recorded for this clonotype. A much larger clone differs from this one at a single base, so this may be a read error. The chain has TRBV5-1 and TRBJ2-7, with TRBD1 identical over 10 bases. The germline CDR1 and CDR2 sequences are SGHRS and YFSETQ. The CDR3 covers 16 residues. Trimming cost V 4 bases and J 4 bases; bases outside gene matches: 11. CDR3 nucleotide sequence: TGCGCCAGCAGCCTGACAGGGGGCGGTCAGTTGTACGAGCAGTACTTC. This codes for CASSLTGGGQLYEQYF.

V usage is TRBV23-1 and J usage is TRBJ1-5; D perhaps matches TRBD1 (6 bases). TRBV23-1 is annotated as an ORF whose role is uncertain. The CDR3 consists of 17 residues. Deletions cut 2 bases from V and 6 bases from J, with 20 bases between. CDR3 in amino acids: CASSQPSDRFRSQPQHF. CDR3 DNA: TGCGCCAGCAGTCAACCCTCCGACAGGTTCCGAAGTCAGCCCCAGCATTTT.

With respect to this clonotype: The junction and the germline gene differ at one end; a read error may be behind it. CDR3 in amino acids: CASSLRGRVRDEKMCF. In nucleotides, the CDR3 is TGCGCCAGCAGCTTACGGGGGCGCGTCCGGGATGAAAAAATGTGTTTT. The chain has TRBV11-2 and TRBJ1-4; tentative D call: TRBD1 (6 bases). The CDR3 totals 16 residues. The germline CDR1 and CDR2 sequences are SGHAT and FQNNGV.

J is TRBJ2-1 and V is TRBV24-1; no clear D. V lost 0 bases to trimming and J lost 7 bases, with 12 bases between them. The CDR3 is made up of 15 amino acids. CDR1 and CDR2 (germline): KGHDR, SFDVKD. CDR3 DNA: TGTGCCACCAGTGATTTGGCCCCTCATAGTAATGAGCAGTTCTTC. It yields the protein CATSDLAPHSNEQFF.

This clonotype was picked up many times. The V call is TRBV5-4, the J call TRBJ1-3; D ambiguous. In germline, CDR1 is SGHNT, CDR2 YYREEE (reference sequence). Trimming stripped 5 bases from V and 2 bases from J, with 8 bases between. The CDR3 is made up of 13 amino acids. CDR3 nucleotides: TGTGCCAGCAGGGAAGGGACTGGAAACACCATATATTTT. Translation gives CASREGTGNTIYF.

Regarding this clonotype: An end of the junction differs from the germline gene, which may be a read error. This chain connects TRBV29-1 to TRBJ2-2; 9 bases are a match to TRBD1. The CDR3 length is 13 residues. Germline V lookup: CDR1 SQVTM, CDR2 ANQGSEA. The CDR3 DNA reads TGTAGCACTTCACAGGGGGCGGGCGGGGAGCTGTTTTTT. It translates to CSTSQGAGGELFF.

Comments on this clonotype: This may be a read error: a much more frequent sequence differs by one nucleotide. The chain uses TRBV6-2 or TRBV6-3 and TRBJ2-5; D is uncertain. The CDR3 is 10 residues long. The germline V gene encodes CDR1 MNHEY and CDR2 SVGEGT. V lost 5 bases to trimming and J lost 5 bases, with 3 bases between them. The CDR3 sequence: CASSHETQYF. CDR3 nucleotide sequence: TGTGCCAGCAGTCATGAGACCCAGTACTTC.

Points on this clonotype: Given a much more abundant clone one base away, this may be a read error. For the CDR3, the DNA is TGTGCCAGCACTTTTCCGGCCGGGGAGCTGTTTTTT. Its protein is CASTFPAGELFF. J is TRBJ2-2 and V is TRBV12-3 or TRBV12-4; D uncertain. V was pared by 7 bases and J by 6 bases, with 9 bases between. The CDR3 totals 12 residues.

Concerning this clonotype itself: Likely a read error: the CDR3 ends without its conserved phenylalanine or tryptophan. This chain links TRBV20-1 with TRBJ2-3; perhaps TRBD2 as D (5 bases). This CDR3 has 14 residues. Germline V gene data show CDR1 as DFQATT and CDR2 as SNEGSKA (reference sequence). V was pared by 6 bases and J by 5 bases, with 18 bases between. CDR3 loop: CSAVGKLVLDTQYL. CDR3 sequence (DNA): TGCAGTGCGGTAGGCAAACTAGTTCTAGATACGCAGTATTTA.

On this clonotype itself: This may be a read error, as it is one base from a much larger clone. V is TRBV6-4 and J is TRBJ2-2; tentatively, D is TRBD2 (5 bases). Germline CDR1 is MRHNA and CDR2 is SNTAGT. CDR3 length: 13 residues. CDR3 nucleotide sequence: TGTGCCAGCAGTGACTCTAGCACCGGGGAGCTGTTATTT. Its protein product is CASSDSSTGELLF.

This clonotype appeared a few times. The chain couples TRBV6-5 to TRBJ1-1, with 7 positions matching TRBD1. The CDR3 length is 15 residues. V was pared by 5 bases and J by 1 base, with 7 bases of the junction left unmatched. Germline CDR1 MNHEY, CDR2 SVGAGI. CDR3: CASSRTGVQNTEAFF. For the CDR3, the DNA is TGTGCCAGCAGTCGCACAGGGGTCCAGAACACTGAAGCTTTCTTT.

Many counts were recorded for this clonotype. Given the absence of the conserved phenylalanine or tryptophan at the CDR3 end, a read error is likely. The limits of the CDR3 on the DNA are not certain, so only TCRdb's listed CDR3 is given. The V gene is TRBV6-6, the J gene TRBJ2-1. Germline V gene lookup returns CDR1 MNHNY and CDR2 SVGAGI (reference sequence). The CDR3 spans 11 amino acids, including both terminal residues. CDR3 loop: CASSSGANRGI.